This T cell receptor (beta chain) stems from a study of T cells in Graves' hyperthyroidism and ophthalmopathy. In the study overall: Prior to any treatment, at the point of initial diagnosis, peripheral blood was collected.

The CDR3 loop spans 15 amino acids. The V end lost 4 bases, the J end lost 5 bases, and 18 bases lay between the germline ends. The germline gives CDR1 SGHRS, CDR2 YFSETQ. Each patient was aged 18 to 65 and had newly diagnosed hyperthyroidism of under 2 months' duration. It was less than 13 ml of fresh peripheral blood that supplied the PBMCs. The investigators amplified TCR beta CDR3 regions from RNA transcripts. A first-round RT-PCR of the TCR CDR3 used the HTBI primer set. MiXCR was run by TCRdb on the multiplex PCR reads, yielding one entry per CDR3 protein. The sample consists of 550,000 to 650,000 distinct CDR3 sequences, approximately 14% of them appearing once.

V gene TRBV5-1 combines with J gene TRBJ1-2; a weak D match, TRBD1 (5 bases). The sample comprised blood. This TCR was sampled from a woman aged 40 to 55 with Graves' hyperthyroidism. The CDR3 DNA sequence: TGCGCCAGCAGCCCCTCGTTATTCGGGGGGTATGGCTACACCTTC. This codes for CASSPSLFGGYGYTF.